This record concerns one TCR beta chain sequence. These data are taken from a study of blood T cell repertoires in COVID-19. Study-level information: The United States, Italy and Spain were the sources of the acute and convalescent COVID-19 samples. PBMCs, B-cell-depleted T cells, or T cells were the source of the cDNA or gDNA that made up the material.

Germline loops: CDR1 SEHNR, CDR2 FQNEAQ (reference sequence). This CDR3 is built from 14 residues. V was pared by 5 bases and J by 3 bases, with 4 bases of the junction left unmatched. Original handling: How many nucleated cells were present was estimated from reference gene primer amplification. The repertoire was sequenced with immunoSEQ multiplex PCR; TCRdb's copy has only in-frame clones and lacks some. Clone size and V and J calls were adopted from that table, with D and trimming inferred from the DNA. Here the sample spans about 76,000 clones, over 85% being singletons. The sequencing sample was made of peripheral blood. The TCR comes from a man between 50 and 59 years old with acute or convalescent COVID-19. The chain links TRBV7-9 to TRBJ1-2; 9 bases are shared with TRBD1. The CDR3 loop reads CASSTRQGDYGYTF. CDR3 nucleotide sequence: TGTGCCAGCAGCACCCGACAGGGGGACTATGGCTACACCTTC. Looking up the rest from reference TRBV7-9 and TRBJ1-2 gives the full variable domain: DTGVSQNPRHKITKRGQNVTFRCDPISEHNRLYWYRQTLGQGPEFLTYFQNEAQLEKSRLLSDRFSAERPKGSFSTLEIQRTEQGDSAMYLCASSTRQGDYGYTFGSGTRLTVV.